The entry below gives a single TCR beta chain sequence along with its context. Its antigen is still unknown. This sample was included in a study of PD-1 blockade in classical Hodgkin lymphoma. In every patient, relapse followed autologous stem cell transplantation, while exposure to brentuximab vedotin differed. This CDR3 has 13 residues. V lost 2 bases to trimming and J lost 3 bases, with 8 bases between them. The germline V gene encodes CDR1 GTSNPN and CDR2 SVGIG (reference sequence). Overall study findings and caveats: When nivolumab was started under 1 year after ASCT, patients were excluded. By cycle point C4D1, TCR diversity had risen significantly in CD4+ cells (but not CD8+ cells). It was among complete responders that baseline diversity resembled that of newly diagnosed patients. There remain no defined causes for the repertoire differences, which possibly reflect disease activity or prior therapy.

TCRdb keeps only in-frame clones here, not all; method: immunoSEQ multiplex PCR. The top ten hold less than 20% of the sample, which has 90,000 to 130,000 clones, roughly nine tenths seen once. This TCR was sampled from a human donor with classical Hodgkin lymphoma. Material: peripheral blood mononuclear cells (PBMCs), obtained before the second cycle of nivolumab. The chain joins TRBV30 to TRBJ1-5; D is unresolved. CDR3 coding DNA: TGTGCCTGGAGTCAACAGCCCAATCAGCCCCAGCATTTT. The encoded protein is CAWSQQPNQPQHF.